The rows below give T cell receptor beta chains drawn from one sample of a study of CD8+ T cells in alopecia areata. This table comes from immunoSEQ multiplex PCR, and its TCRdb copy is limited to in-frame clones, with some not included. The repertoire holds more than 95,000 clones, with roughly 50% as singletons. The sample comprised NKG2D-low CD8+ T cells sorted from blood. Every receptor here comes from a human donor with alopecia areata. The CDR3 runs from the conserved cysteine through the conserved F or W. A D gene is named only where the DNA matches it firmly. Where a row states a size, it is once, few, many or the class of an expanded clone; other rows omit it.

D: -
J: TRBJ2-7
size: few
V: TRBV7-9
DNA: TGTGCCAGCAGCTTTGACAGCTACGAGCAGTACTTC
CDR3: CASSFDSYEQYF

D: -
J: TRBJ2-3
size: few
V: TRBV29-1
DNA: TGCAGCGTTCTCGACAGTTATACGCAGTATTTT
CDR3: CSVLDSYTQYF

D: TRBD1
J: TRBJ1-2
size: -
V: TRBV29-1
DNA: TGCAGCGCTTACCCTGACAGGGGAAACTATGGCTACACCTTC
CDR3: CSAYPDRGNYGYTF

D: TRBD1
J: TRBJ2-7
size: few
V: TRBV29-1
DNA: TGCAGCGTAGGAGGTCGGACAGGGCTTCCCCACGAGCAGTACTTC
CDR3: CSVGGRTGLPHEQYF

D: TRBD1
J: TRBJ2-2
size: few
V: TRBV7-9
DNA: TGTGCCAGCAGCGCCCGACAGGGGGCTACCGGGGAGCTGTTTTTT
CDR3: CASSARQGATGELFF

D: TRBD1
J: TRBJ2-7
size: -
V: TRBV13
DNA: TGTGCCAGCAGCTTAGGAGGGGGCGACTACGAGCAGTACTTC
CDR3: CASSLGGGDYEQYF

D: -
J: TRBJ1-1
size: -
V: TRBV10-2
DNA: TGCGCCAGCAGCCGGGGCACTGAAGCTTTCTTT
CDR3: CASSRGTEAFF

D: TRBD1
J: TRBJ2-7
size: -
V: TRBV29-1
DNA: TGCAGCGTTGAAGGAGGGACAGTAGATAACTACGAGCAGTACTTC
CDR3: CSVEGGTVDNYEQYF

D: -
J: TRBJ2-5
size: once
V: TRBV27
DNA: TGTGCCAGCAGTTCTACCCCGGGACAAGAGACCCAGTACTTC
CDR3: CASSSTPGQETQYF

D: -
J: TRBJ1-1
size: few
V: TRBV7-9
DNA: TGTGCCAGCAGCTCCGCCCAGGGGCGCGACACTGAAGCTTTCTTT
CDR3: CASSSAQGRDTEAFF

D: -
J: TRBJ1-4
size: -
V: TRBV30
DNA: TGTGCCTGGAGGGAGAGGGTAGGGGATGAAAAACTGTTTTTT
CDR3: CAWRERVGDEKLFF

D: -
J: TRBJ1-1
size: -
V: TRBV29-1
DNA: TGCAGCGTTGTTGTGGACAGAGGAACTGAAGCTTTCTTT
CDR3: CSVVVDRGTEAFF

D: TRBD2
J: TRBJ2-5
size: -
V: TRBV6-5
DNA: TGTGCCAGTTCCCCGGCGGGGGGTTTCCAAGAGACCCAGTACTTC
CDR3: CASSPAGGFQETQYF

D: -
J: TRBJ2-1
size: -
V: TRBV5-6
DNA: TGTGCCAGCAGCTTGTTGGCCGGGAATGAGCAGTTCTTC
CDR3: CASSLLAGNEQFF

D: -
J: TRBJ2-1
size: few
V: TRBV6-4
DNA: TGTGCCAGCAGCGCCGGGGATCAAGCCAATGAGCAGTTCTTC
CDR3: CASSAGDQANEQFF

D: TRBD1
J: TRBJ1-1
size: -
V: TRBV29-1
DNA: TGCAGCGTTGCAGGGGGCGAACCCCCTTACACTGAAGCTTTCTTT
CDR3: CSVAGGEPPYTEAFF

D: -
J: TRBJ2-3
size: few
V: TRBV29-1
DNA: TGCAGCGTTGAAGTTCCCTACACAGATACGCAGTATTTT
CDR3: CSVEVPYTDTQYF

D: -
J: TRBJ2-1
size: -
V: TRBV29-1
DNA: TGCAGCGTTGGCCCCAATGAGCAGTTCTTC
CDR3: CSVGPNEQFF

D: TRBD1
J: TRBJ2-2
size: -
V: TRBV14
DNA: TGTGCCAGCAGCCAAGAGGGACAGGGTCCCGGGGAGCTGTTTTTT
CDR3: CASSQEGQGPGELFF

D: TRBD2
J: TRBJ2-7
size: few
V: TRBV29-1
DNA: TGCAGCGGGACTAGCGGAGACTACGAGCAGTACTTC
CDR3: CSGTSGDYEQYF

D: -
J: TRBJ2-2
size: few
V: TRBV29-1
DNA: TGCAGCGTCCTGGAAAGCCTAACCGGGGAGCTGTTTTTT
CDR3: CSVLESLTGELFF

D: -
J: TRBJ1-2
size: few
V: TRBV29-1
DNA: TGCAGCGTTGACAAGGGATCCCTCTATGGCTACACCTTC
CDR3: CSVDKGSLYGYTF

D: -
J: TRBJ2-1
size: once
V: TRBV30
DNA: TGTGCCTGGAGTGGCGGCCACTTTGAGGAGCAGTTCTTC
CDR3: CAWSGGHFEEQFF

D: -
J: TRBJ2-7
size: once
V: TRBV6-1
DNA: TGTGCCAGCAGTGGGTGGGGTTACGAGCAGTACTTC
CDR3: CASSGWGYEQYF

D: -
J: TRBJ1-1
size: -
V: TRBV29-1
DNA: TGCAGCGTTGGGCCCTCGGGCGGCACTGAAGCTTTCTTT
CDR3: CSVGPSGGTEAFF

D: -
J: TRBJ2-2
size: -
V: TRBV29-1
DNA: TGCAGCGTTGCACAGGAGAACACCGGGGAGCTGTTTTTT
CDR3: CSVAQENTGELFF

D: -
J: TRBJ2-7
size: -
V: TRBV20-1
DNA: TGCAGTGGTCTGTCTTTAGGCGAGCAGTACTTC
CDR3: CSGLSLGEQYF

D: -
J: TRBJ2-1
size: -
V: TRBV9
DNA: TGTGCCAGCAGCTACGACTCCGGTTGGGGGGAGCAGTTCTTC
CDR3: CASSYDSGWGEQFF

D: -
J: TRBJ2-3
size: -
V: TRBV30
DNA: TGTGCCTGGAACCCAATAGGCGGAGATACGCAGTATTTT
CDR3: CAWNPIGGDTQYF

D: TRBD2
J: TRBJ2-7
size: -
V: TRBV29-1
DNA: TGCAGCGTTGAAGCGGGGGGCTACGAGCAGTACTTC
CDR3: CSVEAGGYEQYF

D: TRBD1
J: TRBJ2-1
size: -
V: TRBV5-1
DNA: TGCGCCAGCAGCTTGTGGACAGGCTACAATGAGCAGTTCTTC
CDR3: CASSLWTGYNEQFF

D: -
J: TRBJ2-3
size: -
V: TRBV30
DNA: TGTGCCTGGAGTGCCGACTCCAATACGCAGTATTTT
CDR3: CAWSADSNTQYF

D: -
J: TRBJ2-3
size: few
V: TRBV29-1
DNA: TGCAGCTTCCCGACAGGGCCTAGCGGCACAGATACGCAGTATTTT
CDR3: CSFPTGPSGTDTQYF